What follows are 16 T cell receptor beta chains derived from one specimen sequenced in a study of early T cells in non-severe SARS-CoV-2 infection. One entry per CDR3 protein, called by TCRdb with MiXCR from the 5' RACE reads. The data hold 55,000 to 85,000 distinct CDR3 sequences, with 9% to 10% observed a single time. The sequencing used whole blood, collected at baseline. These receptor sequences come from an adult who was a healthcare worker with PCR-confirmed SARS-CoV-2 infection or an uninfected control (not recorded which).

The chain joins TRBV6-2 or TRBV6-3 to TRBJ1-1; D is ambiguous. CDR1 is MNHEY, CDR2 SVGEGT, per germline. The V end was cut by 3 bases, the J end by 6 bases, with 11 bases between. This CDR3 comprises 13 residues. The chain's CDR3 is CASSYLGKSEAFF. Written as DNA, the CDR3 is TGTGCCAGCAGTTATCTTGGCAAATCTGAAGCTTTCTTT.

The V gene is TRBV27, the J gene TRBJ2-7; 11 bases are shared with TRBD2. The CDR3 length is 17 residues. Germline loops: CDR1 MNHEY, CDR2 SMNVEV (reference sequence). V lost 3 bases and J lost 4; bases outside the gene matches: 11. The DNA for the CDR3 is TGTGCCAGCAGTTTGGGTAGTAGCGGGAGGGGACCTTACGAGCAGTACTTC. Encoded protein: CASSLGSSGRGPYEQYF.

Ten or more counts support this clonotype. The rearrangement uses TRBV7-9 and TRBJ2-5, with no clear D. CDR3 length equals 11 residues. The germline V gene has CDR1 SEHNR and CDR2 FQNEAQ (reference sequence). V lost 6 bases and J lost 1, with 3 bases in between. The CDR3 protein is CASSFQETQYF. The CDR3 DNA reads as TGTGCCAGCAGTTTCCAAGAGACCCAGTACTTC.

This clonotype showed up many times. The chain carries TRBV20-1 and TRBJ2-1; a possible D gene is TRBD1 (6 bases). Trimming removed 1 base at V and 7 bases at J, with 11 bases between. This CDR3 has 13 amino acids. CDR1 is DFQATT, CDR2 SNEGSKA, per germline (reference sequence). Here the CDR3 reads CSARVTGRNEQFF. DNA for the CDR3: TGCAGTGCTAGAGTGACAGGTAGAAATGAGCAGTTCTTC.

V and J are TRBV6-5 and TRBJ2-1; D ambiguous. The V and J ends lost 4 bases and 10 bases respectively, with 20 bases between them. The length of the CDR3 is 15 residues. Germline assignment: CDR1 MNHEY and CDR2 SVGAGI. The CDR3 nucleotides are TGTGCCAGCAGTTCGGCCGGGCCTCCCCCGTTGGAGCAGTTCTTC. It encodes CASSSAGPPPLEQFF.

This clonotype was observed at least ten times. The V gene is TRBV27, the J gene TRBJ1-1; 9 bases match TRBD1. Trimming removed 3 bases from V and 1 base from J; junction bases left unmatched: 12. The V gene's germline CDR1 is MNHEY and CDR2 SMNVEV (reference sequence). The length of the CDR3 is 18 residues. The DNA of the CDR3 is TGTGCCAGCAGTTTGGGGACAGGGTCCCTTCTTAAGAACACTGAAGCTTTCTTT. This encodes CASSLGTGSLLKNTEAFF.

V is TRBV5-1 and J is TRBJ2-3; 11 bases are shared with TRBD2. Germline-derived CDR1 and CDR2 are SGHRS and YFSETQ. The ends lost 1 base at V and 3 bases at J; junction bases unmatched: 7. The CDR3 is 17 amino acids. The CDR3 protein is CASSLLASGRQTDTQYF. The CDR3 coding sequence is TGCGCCAGCAGCTTGTTGGCTAGCGGGAGGCAGACAGATACGCAGTATTTT.

The CDR3 DNA follows: TGTGCCAGCAGTATCCCGACTAGCGGGAGTAGACAAGAGACCCAGTACTTC. Protein: CASSIPTSGSRQETQYF. The chain joins TRBV28 to TRBJ2-5; 12 nucleotides match TRBD2. The trim removed 5 bases at V and 2 bases at J, leaving 9 bases unmatched. The germline V gene encodes CDR1 MDHEN and CDR2 SYDVKM. The CDR3 length is 17 residues.

This clonotype was picked up many times. The V and J genes are TRBV19 and TRBJ2-1, with D possibly called TRBD1 or TRBD2 (6 bases each). The CDR3 has 15 amino acids. The V gene lost 5 bases and the J gene lost 9 bases, with 20 bases spanning the gap. Germline V lookup: CDR1 LNHDA, CDR2 SQIVND (reference sequence). The CDR3 coding sequence is TGTGCCAGTAGTTTAGGGGGGACACCGGAGGGTGAGCAGTTCTTC. Translation: CASSLGGTPEGEQFF.

This clonotype has ten or more counts. The chain joins TRBV5-6 to TRBJ1-1, with 7 bases identical to TRBD1. J was trimmed by 4 bases and V by 1 base; bases with no gene match: 7. CDR1 SGHDT and CDR2 YYEEEE come from the germline V gene. The CDR3 contains 15 residues. Here the CDR3 DNA reads TGTGCCAGCAGCTTGTTGGACAGGTTGGGCACTGAAGCTTTCTTT. Translation: CASSLLDRLGTEAFF.

This clonotype has at least ten counts. This chain connects TRBV28 to TRBJ1-2; tentatively, D is TRBD1 (5 bases). This CDR3 contains 15 residues. Germline V gene lookup returns CDR1 MDHEN and CDR2 SYDVKM. V was pared by 6 bases and J by 2 bases, with 16 bases between. The CDR3 bases are TGTGCCAGCAGACCGGAAGGGGCGCGGAACTATGGCTACACCTTC. Protein sequence: CASRPEGARNYGYTF.

This clonotype was seen repeatedly, ten times or more. V gene TRBV11-2 combines with J gene TRBJ2-1, with TRBD2 identical over 11 bases. After removal of 5 bases from V and 5 bases from J, the junction contained 8 bases not matched to a gene. CDR3 length equals 16 residues. The germline gives CDR1 SGHAT, CDR2 FQNNGV. The CDR3 sequence is CASSPRGSGRDNEQFF. CDR3 DNA sequence: TGTGCCAGCAGCCCCCGGGGTAGCGGGAGGGACAATGAGCAGTTCTTC.

The chain links TRBV20-1 to TRBJ2-1; 11 bases fit TRBD2. From germline, CDR1 is DFQATT and CDR2 SNEGSKA (reference sequence). The CDR3 length is 15 residues. V shed 4 bases and J 2 bases; nucleotides not matched to a gene: 4. CDR3 sequence reads: CSATQGLAAYNEQFF. The CDR3 DNA is TGCAGTGCTACCCAGGGACTAGCGGCCTACAATGAGCAGTTCTTC.

This clonotype has just a few counts. The rearrangement links TRBV7-2 to TRBJ2-7, with 8 bases aligning to TRBD2. There are 15 residues in the CDR3. Germline CDR1 SGHTA, CDR2 FQGNSA. Germline trimming cut 5 bases from V and 4 bases from J; bases unmatched to any gene: 10. The CDR3, as DNA: TGTGCCAGCAGCCCTTGGGGTAGCGGGATATACGAGCAGTACTTC. Its protein product is CASSPWGSGIYEQYF.

This clonotype was picked up many times. The chain combines TRBV12-3 or TRBV12-4 with TRBJ1-1, with a weak D call TRBD1 (5 bases). V lost 8 bases and J 5 bases, leaving 21 bases between the germline ends. This CDR3 has 15 amino acids. The CDR3 region is CASGSGAPQGTEAFF. Written as DNA, the CDR3 is TGTGCCAGCGGCTCCGGGGCCCCGCAGGGAACTGAAGCTTTCTTT.

As DNA, the CDR3 is TGTGCCAGCAGTTACGGACACAATGAAGCTTTCTTT. Translating gives CASSYGHNEAFF. The chain has TRBV28 and TRBJ1-1, with D tentatively TRBD1 (5 bases). Between the trimmed V and J ends, which lost 4 bases and 7 bases, there was a span of 10 bases. The CDR3 has 12 amino acids. Germline CDR1 reads MDHEN; CDR2 reads SYDVKM. Complete variable domain (other parts from reference TRBV28 and TRBJ1-1): DVKVTQSSRYLVKRTGEKVFLECVQDMDHENMFWYRQDPGLGLRLIYFSYDVKMKEKGDIPEGYSVSREKKERFSLILESASTNQTSMYLCASSYGHNEAFFGQGTRLTVV.